This TCR beta chain was documented in a study of blood T cell repertoires in COVID-19. The CDR3 length is 14 residues. CDR1 is SGHDT and CDR2 is YYEEEE in the germline V gene. V gave up 4 bases and J gave up 5 bases, with 12 bases separating them. This table comes from immunoSEQ multiplex PCR, and its TCRdb copy is limited to in-frame clones, with some not included. Counted here are about 40,000 clones, approximately 88% occurring once; the ten biggest clones make up around 10%. Specimen: peripheral blood. This receptor was taken from a woman aged 70-85 years with acute or convalescent COVID-19. The chain links TRBV5-6 to TRBJ2-2; possible D gene TRBD1, 5 bases. The CDR3 DNA is TGTGCCAGCAGCCCTATTCCAGGGACCGGGGAGCTGTTTTTT. Its protein product is CASSPIPGTGELFF.